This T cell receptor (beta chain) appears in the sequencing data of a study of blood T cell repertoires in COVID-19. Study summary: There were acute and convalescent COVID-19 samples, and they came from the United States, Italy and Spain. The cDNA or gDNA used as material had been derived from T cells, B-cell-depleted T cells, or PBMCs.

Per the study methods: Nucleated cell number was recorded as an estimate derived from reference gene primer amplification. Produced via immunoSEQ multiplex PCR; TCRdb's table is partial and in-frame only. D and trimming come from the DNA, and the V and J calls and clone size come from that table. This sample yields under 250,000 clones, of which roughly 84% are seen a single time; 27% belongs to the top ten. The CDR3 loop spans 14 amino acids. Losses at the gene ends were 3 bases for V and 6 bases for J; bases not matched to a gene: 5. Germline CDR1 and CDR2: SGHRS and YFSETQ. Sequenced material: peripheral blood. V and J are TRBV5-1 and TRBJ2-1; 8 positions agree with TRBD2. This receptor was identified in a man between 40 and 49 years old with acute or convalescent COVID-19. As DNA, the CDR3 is TGCGCCAGCAGCTCGAGAAGCGGGAGCAATGAGCAGTTCTTC. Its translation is CASSSRSGSNEQFF.